The T cell receptor beta chain under discussion was sequenced for a study of T cells in Graves' hyperthyroidism and ophthalmopathy. Study findings and constraints: Ophthalmopathy was model-predicted a median roughly 6.2 months pre-onset. Ophthalmopathy and stable hyperthyroidism were told apart by a 13 V-J model.

J gave up 1 base and V 5 bases, and 11 bases lay outside the gene matches. The CDR3 length is 17 residues. The germline gives CDR1 PRHDT, CDR2 FYEKMQ (reference sequence). This clonotype appeared a few times. Its specificity is unknown. Regions amplified from RNA transcripts were the TCR beta CDR3 regions. First-round RT-PCR targeting the TCR CDR3 was performed with the HTBI primer set. TCRdb recomputed calls from the multiplex PCR reads with MiXCR, one row per CDR3 protein. In the table there are some 440,000 distinct CDR3 sequences, 15% to 19% of which are singletons. A lack of ophthalmopathy progression within 18 months defined stable Graves' hyperthyroidism.

The chain carries TRBV13 and TRBJ2-3, with 8 nucleotides matching TRBD2. Sequenced sample: blood. This clonotype was sampled from a young woman with Graves' hyperthyroidism. The CDR3 sequence: CASSPPGLGSGTDTQYF. The DNA of the CDR3 is TGTGCCAGCAGCCCTCCGGGACTAGGGTCTGGCACAGATACGCAGTATTTT.